Listed here is a single T cell receptor (beta chain). What it recognizes is unknown. TCRdb re-analysed the reads in MiXCR, keeping a single row per CDR3 protein. The sample yields roughly 280,000 distinct CDR3 sequences, roughly 10% seen once. This entry comes from a study of T cell repertoires in cytomegalovirus infection. Findings and caveats of the study: The ex vivo response showed dominance by HLA-C-restricted CMV-specific TCR beta clonotypes.

Germline lookup yields CDR1 SGHVS and CDR2 FQNEAQ. Trimming left V 5 bases short and J 2 bases short, with 10 bases between. The CDR3 has 13 amino acids. The sequenced sample was PBMCs. The receptor was derived from a human donor in good health (CMV status not recorded). Some clones in this sample may be carry-over from other donors' samples. The V gene is TRBV7-8, the J gene TRBJ2-7; possibly TRBD1 for D (6 bases). The CDR3 region is CASSVDSPYEQYF. The CDR3 coding sequence is TGTGCCAGCAGCGTGGACAGCCCCTACGAGCAGTACTTC.